This TCR beta chain was identified in a study of CD8+ T cells in alopecia areata. The treatment is: oral pan-JAK inhibitor, 5-10 mg twice daily. This clone has only a few counts. Trimming removed 4 bases at V and 7 bases at J, with 8 bases between. The CDR3 sequence is 12 residues long. Germline CDR1 and CDR2: SEHNR and FQNEAQ (reference sequence). RNA was extracted and reverse transcribed into cDNA as the sequencing template. Sequencing used immunoSEQ multiplex PCR; TCRdb keeps in-frame clones, though not all of them. The table includes around 100,000 clones, about 40% detected once. The sample in question was CD8+ T cells sorted from blood, obtained at week 24, from a patient treated with tofacitinib. The TCR originated in a human donor with alopecia areata. The chain links TRBV7-9 to TRBJ1-3; D is unclear. The CDR3 region is CASSSPGNTIYF. The CDR3 nucleotides are TGTGCCAGCAGCTCGCCGGGGAACACCATATATTTT.